The TCR beta chain under discussion was sequenced for a study of T cells in Graves' hyperthyroidism and ophthalmopathy. General study findings and limits: Blood also carried most thyroid clonotypes expanded above 0.001.

Germline V gene lookup returns CDR1 ENHRY and CDR2 SYGVKD. The CDR3 has 15 residues. As regards this clonotype: Its specificity is unknown. At one of its ends the junction is not consistent with the germline gene, which may arise from a read error.

Using RNA transcripts as the source, TCR beta CDR3 regions were amplified. HTBI primers drove first-round RT-PCR of the TCR CDR3. Via MiXCR, TCRdb re-called the multiplex PCR reads, giving one row per CDR3 protein. The table has about 840,000 distinct CDR3 sequences, about 38% seen once; the top ten hold about 9%. Sequences were obtained from blood. V and J are TRBV10-3 and TRBJ2-2; 7 nucleotides align to TRBD1. The clonotype was recovered from a man between 18 and 29 years old with Graves' hyperthyroidism. The CDR3 coding sequence is TGTGCCATCAGTGACCCAGGGACAGCCACCGGGGAGCTGTCTTTT. Amino acid sequence: CAISDPGTATGELSF.